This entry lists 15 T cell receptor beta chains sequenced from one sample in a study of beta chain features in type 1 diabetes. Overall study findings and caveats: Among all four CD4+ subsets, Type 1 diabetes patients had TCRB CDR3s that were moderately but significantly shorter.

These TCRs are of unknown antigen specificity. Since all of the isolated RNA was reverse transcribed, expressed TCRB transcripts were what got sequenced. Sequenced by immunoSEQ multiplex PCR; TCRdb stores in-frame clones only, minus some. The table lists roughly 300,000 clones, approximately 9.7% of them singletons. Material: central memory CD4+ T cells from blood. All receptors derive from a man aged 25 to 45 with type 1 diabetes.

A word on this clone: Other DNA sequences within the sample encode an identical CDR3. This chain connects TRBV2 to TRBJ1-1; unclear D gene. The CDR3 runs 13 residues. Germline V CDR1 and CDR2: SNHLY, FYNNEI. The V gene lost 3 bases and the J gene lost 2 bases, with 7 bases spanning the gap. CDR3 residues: CASSDRKNTEAFF. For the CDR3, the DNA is TGTGCCAGCAGTGATCGAAAAAACACTGAAGCTTTCTTT.

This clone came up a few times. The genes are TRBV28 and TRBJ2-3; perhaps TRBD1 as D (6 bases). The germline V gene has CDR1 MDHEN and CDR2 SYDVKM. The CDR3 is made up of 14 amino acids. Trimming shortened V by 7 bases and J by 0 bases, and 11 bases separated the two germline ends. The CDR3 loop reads CASTGQISTDTQYF. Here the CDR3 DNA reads TGTGCCAGCACTGGACAGATTAGCACAGATACGCAGTATTTT. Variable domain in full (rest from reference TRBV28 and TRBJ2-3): DVKVTQSSRYLVKRTGEKVFLECVQDMDHENMFWYRQDPGLGLRLIYFSYDVKMKEKGDIPEGYSVSREKKERFSLILESASTNQTSMYLCASTGQISTDTQYFGPGTRLTVL.

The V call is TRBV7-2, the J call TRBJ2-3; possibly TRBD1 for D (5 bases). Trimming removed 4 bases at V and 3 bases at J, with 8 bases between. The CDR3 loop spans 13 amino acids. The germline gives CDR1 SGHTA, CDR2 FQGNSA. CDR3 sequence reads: CASSSGRTDTQYF. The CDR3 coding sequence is TGTGCCAGCAGCTCAGGGCGTACAGATACGCAGTATTTT.

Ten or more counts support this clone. In DNA, the CDR3 is TGTGCCAGTAATAGCGCTATAGCCAAAAACATTCAGTACTTC. It translates to CASNSAIAKNIQYF. The chain links TRBV27 to TRBJ2-4, with a possible D match to TRBD2 (5 bases). This CDR3 has 14 amino acids. Germline CDR1 is MNHEY and CDR2 is SMNVEV (reference sequence). V lost 9 bases and J 0 bases, leaving 12 bases between the germline ends.

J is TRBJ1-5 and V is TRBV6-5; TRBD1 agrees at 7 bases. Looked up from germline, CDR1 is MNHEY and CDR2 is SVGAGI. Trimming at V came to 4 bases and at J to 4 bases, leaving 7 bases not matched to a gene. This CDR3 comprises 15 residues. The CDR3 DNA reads TGTGCCAGCAGTTTAACAGGGGCGGGTAATCAGCCCCAGCATTTT. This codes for CASSLTGAGNQPQHF.

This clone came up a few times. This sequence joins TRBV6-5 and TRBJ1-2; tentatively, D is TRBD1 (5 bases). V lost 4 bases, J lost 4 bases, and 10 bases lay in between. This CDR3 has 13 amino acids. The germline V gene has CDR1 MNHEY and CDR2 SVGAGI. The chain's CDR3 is CASSFRAGYGYTF. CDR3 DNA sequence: TGTGCCAGCAGTTTCAGGGCTGGCTATGGCTACACCTTC.

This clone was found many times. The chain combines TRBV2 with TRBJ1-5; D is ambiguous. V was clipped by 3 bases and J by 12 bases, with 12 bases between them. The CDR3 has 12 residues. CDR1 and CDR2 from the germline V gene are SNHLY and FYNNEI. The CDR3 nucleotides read TGTGCCAGCAGTGAGGCCGCGCTAGGCCAGCATTTT. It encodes CASSEAALGQHF.

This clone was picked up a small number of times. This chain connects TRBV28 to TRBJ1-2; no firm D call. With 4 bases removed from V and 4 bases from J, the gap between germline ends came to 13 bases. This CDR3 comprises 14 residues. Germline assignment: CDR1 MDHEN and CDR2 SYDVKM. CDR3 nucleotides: TGTGCCAGCAGTTCCGTCCAGGAAGCCTATGGCTACACCTTC. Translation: CASSSVQEAYGYTF.

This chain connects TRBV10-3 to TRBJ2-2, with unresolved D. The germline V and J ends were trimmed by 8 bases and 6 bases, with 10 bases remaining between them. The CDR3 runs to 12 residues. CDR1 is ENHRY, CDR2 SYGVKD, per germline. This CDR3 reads CAIRSDAGELFF. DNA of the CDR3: TGTGCCATCCGATCGGATGCCGGGGAGCTGTTTTTT.

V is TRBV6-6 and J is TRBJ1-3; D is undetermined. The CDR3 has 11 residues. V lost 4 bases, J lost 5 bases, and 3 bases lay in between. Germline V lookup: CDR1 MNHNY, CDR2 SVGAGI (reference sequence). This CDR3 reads CASSSRNTIYF. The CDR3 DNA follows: TGTGCCAGCAGTTCTAGAAACACCATATATTTT.

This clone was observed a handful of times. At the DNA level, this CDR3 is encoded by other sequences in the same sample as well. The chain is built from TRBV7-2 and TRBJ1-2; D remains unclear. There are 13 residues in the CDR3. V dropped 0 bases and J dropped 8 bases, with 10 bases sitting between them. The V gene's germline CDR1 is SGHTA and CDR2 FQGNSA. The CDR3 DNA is TGTGCCAGCAGCTTAGCGAGTGGGGAAGGCTACACCTTC. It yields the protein CASSLASGEGYTF.

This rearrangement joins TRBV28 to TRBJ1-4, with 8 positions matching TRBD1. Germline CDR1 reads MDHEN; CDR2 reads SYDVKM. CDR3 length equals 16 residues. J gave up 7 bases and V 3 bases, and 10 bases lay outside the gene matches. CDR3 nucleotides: TGTGCCAGCAGTTTCTATGAGGCAGGGGGCAGTGAAAAACTGTTTTTT. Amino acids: CASSFYEAGGSEKLFF. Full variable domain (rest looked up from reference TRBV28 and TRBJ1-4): DVKVTQSSRYLVKRTGEKVFLECVQDMDHENMFWYRQDPGLGLRLIYFSYDVKMKEKGDIPEGYSVSREKKERFSLILESASTNQTSMYLCASSFYEAGGSEKLFFGSGTQLSVL.

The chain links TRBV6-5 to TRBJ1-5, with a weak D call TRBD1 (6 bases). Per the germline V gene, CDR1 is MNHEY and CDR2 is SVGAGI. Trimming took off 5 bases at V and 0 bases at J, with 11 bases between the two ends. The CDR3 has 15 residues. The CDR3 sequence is CASSGDKYSNQPQHF. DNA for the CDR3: TGTGCCAGCAGTGGGGACAAGTATAGCAATCAGCCCCAGCATTTT.

CDR3 amino acids: CASSQDLQQNTEAFF. DNA of the CDR3: TGTGCCAGCAGCCAAGATCTACAACAGAACACTGAAGCTTTCTTT. The gene calls are TRBV4-2 and TRBJ1-1, with D hard to call. V lost 0 bases and J lost 1, with 9 bases in between. This CDR3 is 15 amino acids long. CDR1 and CDR2 from the germline V gene are LGHNA and YNFKEQ.

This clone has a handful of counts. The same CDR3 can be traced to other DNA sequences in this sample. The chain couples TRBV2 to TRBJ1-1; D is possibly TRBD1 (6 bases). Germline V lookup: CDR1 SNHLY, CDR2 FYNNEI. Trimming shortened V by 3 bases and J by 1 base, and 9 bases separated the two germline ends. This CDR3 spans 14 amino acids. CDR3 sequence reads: CASSDSGANTEAFF. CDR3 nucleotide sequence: TGTGCCAGCAGTGATTCAGGGGCGAACACTGAAGCTTTCTTT.